This TCR beta chain comes out of a study of shared clonotypes between healthy human individuals. Study results and caveats: Among donors, the sharing of clonotypes was expected to be influenced by sequencing depth. The sole specimen, blood, was sampled, and tissue repertoires likely differ.

With respect to this clone: Its antigen is not identified.

Sequencing on ten immunoSEQ deep assay plates was performed for unsorted PBMC DNA. Sequencing was performed with immunoSEQ multiplex PCR; in TCRdb, only in-frame clones are kept and a portion is missing. The data show about 490,000 clones, roughly 80% seen once. Germline assignment: CDR1 MNHEY and CDR2 SVGAGI. The CDR3 loop spans 15 amino acids. V was clipped by 5 bases and J by 4 bases; unmatched bases: 9. The sequenced material came from PBMCs. The chain couples TRBV6-5 to TRBJ1-2; TRBD1 aligns across 8 bases. The sequence derives from a woman aged 40 to 49 in good health. Some clones in this sample may be carry-over from other donors' samples. CDR3 in DNA: TGTGCCAGCAGTCCATCGCATGGACAGGGCTATGGCTACACCTTC. Translation: CASSPSHGQGYGYTF.